The T cell receptor (beta chain) described here comes from a study of blood T cells in healthy people across ages. This clonotype was detected only a few times. Germline lookup yields CDR1 SGHDT and CDR2 YYEEEE. The CDR3 contains 14 residues. V lost 0 bases, J lost 3 bases, and 10 bases lay in between. Sample-barcoded 5' priming and a J-beta primer mix drove a second PCR of roughly 6 to 12 cycles. MiXCR, run by TCRdb on the 5' RACE reads, gives a single entry per CDR3 protein. Found here are around 1.7 million distinct CDR3 sequences, 28% of them singletons; the top ten hold more than 6%. This receptor was identified in a woman in her 30s in good health. Material for sequencing was blood. This chain links TRBV5-6 with TRBJ2-7; TRBD1 is a possible D gene (5 bases). CDR3 DNA sequence: TGTGCCAGCAGCTTGGCCGGCAGGGACTACGAGCAGTACTTC. It codes for CASSLAGRDYEQYF.